This T cell receptor (beta chain) was recorded in a study of blood T cells in healthy people across ages. Study information: Per every two T cells, about one barcoded beta molecule was captured by template switching. Study-level points and caveats: It was the long-lived donors that had more naive CD4+ cells and higher diversity than aged donors.

V lost 6 bases and J lost 3; bases outside the gene matches: 14. CDR3 length: 18 residues. The germline V gene has CDR1 MNHNS and CDR2 SASEGT. Primers used in a second PCR of roughly 6 to 11 cycles were a sample-barcoded 5' primer and a J-beta primer mix. Template switching added a 12-random-nucleotide identifier to every cDNA molecule. Samples each returned at least 2.5 million CDR3-containing paired-end reads. TCRdb called the 5' RACE reads again in MiXCR, with one record for every CDR3 protein. This sample has fewer than 700,000 distinct CDR3 sequences; approximately 40% occur once, and the top ten carry 25% to 35%. In the case of this clonotype: Its target is not known.

The chain recombines TRBV6-1 with TRBJ2-3; 11 bases map to TRBD2. This receptor was identified in a man older than 75 in good health. The sequenced material came from blood. The CDR3 DNA follows: TGTGCCAGCAGCGTGGGAACTAGCGGGGGTTATAATACAGATACGCAGTATTTT. Translating gives CASSVGTSGGYNTDTQYF.